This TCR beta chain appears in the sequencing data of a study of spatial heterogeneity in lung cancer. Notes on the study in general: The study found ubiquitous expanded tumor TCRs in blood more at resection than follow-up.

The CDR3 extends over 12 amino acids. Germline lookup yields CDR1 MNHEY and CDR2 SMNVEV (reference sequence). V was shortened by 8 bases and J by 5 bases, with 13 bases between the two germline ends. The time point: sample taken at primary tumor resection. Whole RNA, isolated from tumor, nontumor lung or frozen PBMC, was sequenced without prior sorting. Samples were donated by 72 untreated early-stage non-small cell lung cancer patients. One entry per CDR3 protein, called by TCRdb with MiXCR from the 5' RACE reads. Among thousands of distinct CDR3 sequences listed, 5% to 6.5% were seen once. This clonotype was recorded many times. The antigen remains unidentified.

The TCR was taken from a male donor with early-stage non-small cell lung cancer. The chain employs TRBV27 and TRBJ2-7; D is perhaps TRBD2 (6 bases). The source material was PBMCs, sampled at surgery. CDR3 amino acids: CASGGVIDEQYF. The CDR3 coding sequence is TGTGCCAGCGGAGGGGTTATCGACGAGCAGTACTTC.